This T cell receptor (beta chain) originates from a study of cytomegalovirus exposure and HLA in healthy donors. Study-wide findings and caveats: Indistinguishability led to the exclusion of some V segments, TRBV6-2 and TRBV6-3 included. Later on, a genetic analysis was performed. It linked a missense variant in DCLRE1C with V- and J-gene trimming of TCR beta. A later analysis reportedly found that, within productive TCRs, an Asian-associated ancestry cluster had fewer N-insertions than the mean observed across the 666 donors. High specificity and sensitivity for cytomegalovirus status were reported for the classifier.

Remarks on this clone: What it recognizes is unknown.

Germline CDR1 SNHLY, CDR2 FYNNEI. The CDR3 contains 14 residues. Trimming stripped 4 bases from V and 4 bases from J, with 14 bases between. PCR amplification relied on 60 Vbeta primers (plus 13 Jbeta primers). Measured with immunoSEQ multiplex PCR; TCRdb has only the in-frame clones, and not every one. Of 150,000 to 200,000 clones in the sample, roughly 75% were seen once. Sequencing input: PBMCs. The sequence came from a male donor in good health and CMV-seronegative. The J gene is TRBJ2-7, the V gene TRBV2; D might be TRBD2 (5 bases). CDR3 nucleotides: TGTGCCAGCAGTGCCCCCCCGGGCGGGTACGAGCAGTACTTC. This gives the protein CASSAPPGGYEQYF.